This passage covers 22 T cell receptor beta chains from one sample sequenced in a study of T-cell memory formation after mild COVID-19. TCRdb re-called the 5' RACE reads with MiXCR, one entry per CDR3 protein. The data hold 310,000 or so distinct CDR3 sequences, with less than 20% observed a single time. Sequenced sample: PBMCs or a T cell subset sorted from them (not recorded which). These TCRs come from a man in his late teens or twenties who had mild COVID-19 (a few samples of this study predate the infection). Cell type and time point are not known.

This clonotype turned up a few times. V gene TRBV4-1 combines with J gene TRBJ2-5; TRBD2 aligns across 9 bases. The CDR3 loop spans 18 amino acids. J gave up 2 bases and V 1 base, and 11 bases lay outside the gene matches. Per germline, CDR1 MGHRA and CDR2 YSYEKL. As DNA, the CDR3 is TGCGCCAGCAGCCAAGCTCGCCTAGCGGGGACGGGGCAAGAGACCCAGTACTTC. Translating gives CASSQARLAGTGQETQYF.

This clonotype was observed at least ten times. The rearrangement links TRBV20-1 to TRBJ1-6; D unclear. The CDR3 is made up of 12 amino acids. Germline V gene lookup returns CDR1 DFQATT and CDR2 SNEGSKA (reference sequence). V dropped 3 bases and J dropped 7 bases, with 7 bases sitting between them. CDR3 sequence reads: CSARPTNSPLHF. The CDR3 nucleotides are TGCAGTGCTAGGCCGACGAATTCACCCCTCCACTTT.

This clonotype was observed a handful of times. The CDR3, as DNA: TGCGCCAGCAGCCAGTACGTAGGGGGCACAGATACGCAGTATTTT. Protein product: CASSQYVGGTDTQYF. V and J are TRBV4-1 and TRBJ2-3, with D perhaps matching TRBD1 (5 bases). The germline V gene encodes CDR1 MGHRA and CDR2 YSYEKL. Deletions cut 3 bases from V and 1 base from J, with 11 bases between. CDR3 length equals 15 residues.

This clonotype was observed a few times. The rearrangement joins TRBV28 to TRBJ2-5; D perhaps matches TRBD1 (6 bases). Trimming pared 2 bases from V and 7 bases from J, leaving 11 bases between. CDR3 length: 13 residues. Germline assignment: CDR1 MDHEN and CDR2 SYDVKM. The CDR3 spells CASSLMGAGTQYF. The CDR3 coding sequence is TGTGCCAGCAGTTTAATGGGGGCTGGGACCCAGTACTTC.

The chain links TRBV5-5 to TRBJ2-7, with no clear D. In germline, CDR1 is SGHKS, CDR2 YYEKEE (reference sequence). The CDR3 extends over 15 amino acids. V was clipped by 4 bases and J by 4 bases, with 18 bases between them. The CDR3, as DNA: TGTGCCAGCAGCCCCCGACCCCTGGTGGGATACGAGCAGTACGTC. It encodes CASSPRPLVGYEQYV.

The CDR3 DNA reads TGTGCCAGCAGTTTGACAGGGATCTATGGCTACACCTTC. This sequence encodes CASSLTGIYGYTF. The chain joins TRBV6-5 to TRBJ1-2, with TRBD1 identical over 7 bases. V gave up 4 bases and J gave up 4 bases; unmatched junction bases: 3. The CDR3 consists of 13 residues. In germline, CDR1 is MNHEY, CDR2 SVGAGI.

V is TRBV24-1 and J is TRBJ2-1; D is undetermined. CDR3 length equals 12 residues. Germline CDR1 and CDR2: KGHDR and SFDVKD. V was shortened by 6 bases and J by 5 bases, with 7 bases between the two germline ends. The CDR3 protein is CATSQYHNEQFF. The CDR3 bases are TGTGCCACCAGTCAGTATCACAATGAGCAGTTCTTC.

This clonotype was detected only a few times. Written as DNA, the CDR3 is TGTGCCAGCAGTTTCAACCCCACAGGGGAGACCCAGTACTTC. It translates to CASSFNPTGETQYF. V is TRBV12-3 or TRBV12-4 and J is TRBJ2-5, with D perhaps TRBD1 (6 bases). Trimming shortened V by 3 bases and J by 5 bases, and 13 bases separated the two germline ends. There are 14 residues in the CDR3.

V is TRBV29-1 and J is TRBJ1-1, with TRBD1 matching 7 bases. This CDR3 is 13 amino acids long. V lost 4 bases, J lost 2 bases, and 4 bases stayed unmatched. The germline V gene has CDR1 SQVTM and CDR2 ANQGSEA. Here the CDR3 DNA reads TGCAGCGTTGCCAGGGGGGGAAACACTGAAGCTTTCTTT. Protein product: CSVARGGNTEAFF. The complete variable domain, with remaining parts taken from reference TRBV29-1 and TRBJ1-1, reads SAVISQKPSRDICQRGTSLTIQCQVDSQVTMMFWYRQQPGQSLTLIATANQGSEATYESGFVIDKFPISRPNLTFSTLTVSNMSPEDSSIYLCSVARGGNTEAFFGQGTRLTVV.

The J gene is TRBJ2-2, the V gene TRBV5-4, with D maybe TRBD1 (6 bases). Between the trimmed V and J ends, which lost 4 bases and 2 bases, there was a span of 12 bases. Germline V CDR1 and CDR2: SGHNT, YYREEE (reference sequence). This CDR3 comprises 15 residues. CDR3 sequence (DNA): TGTGCCAGCAGCCAAAAGGGGGTAAACACCGGGGAGCTGTTTTTT. Amino acids: CASSQKGVNTGELFF. The full variable domain, its missing parts supplied by reference TRBV5-4 and TRBJ2-2, is ETGVTQSPTHLIKTRGQQVTLRCSSQSGHNTVSWYQQALGQGPQFIFQYYREEENGRGNFPPRFSGLQFPNYSSELNVNALELDDSALYLCASSQKGVNTGELFFGEGSRLTVL.

The chain couples TRBV11-2 to TRBJ2-1; TRBD2 matches at 10 bases. Germline V CDR1 and CDR2: SGHAT, FQNNGV. V was pared by 3 bases and J by 6 bases, with 8 bases of the junction left unmatched. The CDR3 loop spans 16 amino acids. The CDR3 loop is CASSFTLAGVRNEQFF. In nucleotides, the CDR3 is TGTGCCAGCAGCTTTACTCTAGCGGGGGTACGCAATGAGCAGTTCTTC.

There are a few counts of this clonotype. The chain carries TRBV5-1 and TRBJ2-7; D ambiguous. The CDR3 runs to 14 residues. The germline CDR1 and CDR2 sequences are SGHRS and YFSETQ. V was trimmed by 0 bases and J by 5 bases, leaving 12 bases between them. In nucleotides, the CDR3 is TGCGCCAGCAGCTTGGATCTCCCGTCTGACGAGCAGTACTTC. Translated, it gives CASSLDLPSDEQYF.

This clonotype has only a few counts. CDR3 region: CASSPQLPSGGKFQETQYF. DNA of the CDR3: TGCGCCAGCAGCCCCCAACTTCCTAGCGGGGGGAAATTCCAAGAGACCCAGTACTTC. The chain uses TRBV4-1 and TRBJ2-5; 11 bases are a match to TRBD2. The CDR3 runs 19 residues. Germline CDR1 and CDR2: MGHRA and YSYEKL. V trimming: 4 bases; J trimming: 1 base; junction bases outside the gene matches: 14.

This clonotype was seen only a few times. The chain has TRBV7-2 and TRBJ2-7; TRBD1 agrees at 10 bases. V gave up 4 bases and J gave up 3 bases; unmatched junction bases: 3. CDR3 size: 14 residues. Looked up from germline, CDR1 is SGHTA and CDR2 is FQGNSA. CDR3: CASSYGTGDYEQYF. For the CDR3, the DNA is TGTGCCAGCAGCTACGGGACAGGGGACTACGAGCAGTACTTC.

This CDR3 reads CASSLSGGLKQYF. CDR3 nucleotide sequence: TGTGCCAGCAGCTTGAGTGGGGGTTTAAAGCAGTACTTC. The V call is TRBV7-2, the J call TRBJ2-7; D is perhaps TRBD1 or TRBD2 (5 bases each). CDR1 SGHTA and CDR2 FQGNSA come from the germline V gene. Trimming left V 3 bases short and J 8 bases short, with 14 bases between. The CDR3 loop spans 13 amino acids.

This rearrangement joins TRBV29-1 to TRBJ2-1, with 8 bases matching TRBD1. J lost 4 bases, V lost 4 bases, and 15 bases had no gene match. Germline V gene lookup returns CDR1 SQVTM and CDR2 ANQGSEA. The CDR3 sequence is 17 residues long. CDR3 loop: CSVVNNRGQGAYNEQFF. In DNA form, the CDR3 reads TGCAGCGTTGTTAATAATCGAGGGCAGGGGGCTTACAATGAGCAGTTCTTC.

Only a few counts were recorded for this clonotype. The V gene is TRBV11-2, the J gene TRBJ2-7; D uncertain. The CDR3 is 13 amino acids. The V gene's germline CDR1 is SGHAT and CDR2 FQNNGV. The V end lost 0 bases, the J end lost 4 bases, and 7 bases lay between the germline ends. The CDR3 loop is CASSLDLGYEQYV. DNA for the CDR3: TGTGCCAGCAGCTTAGATTTGGGATACGAGCAGTACGTC.

Only a few counts were recorded for this clonotype. The chain recombines TRBV4-1 with TRBJ2-1; 8 bases align to TRBD2. This CDR3 spans 15 amino acids. The V gene's germline CDR1 is MGHRA and CDR2 YSYEKL. V was pared by 4 bases and J by 4 bases, with 6 bases of the junction left unmatched. CDR3 sequence reads: CASSLLGLDYNEQFF. In DNA form, the CDR3 reads TGCGCCAGCAGCCTCTTGGGACTAGATTACAATGAGCAGTTCTTC.

This clonotype was counted a few times. One junction end disagrees with the germline gene, perhaps due to a read error. The genes are TRBV7-2 and TRBJ1-1; D is uncertain. The CDR3 runs 13 residues. Germline V CDR1 and CDR2: SGHTA, FQGNSA. The CDR3: CASSLDQIQKLIF. In DNA form, the CDR3 reads TGTGCCAGCAGCTTAGATCAGATACAGAAGCTGATCTTT.

V gene TRBV20-1 combines with J gene TRBJ2-2; TRBD1 matches at 8 bases. V was clipped by 5 bases and J by 4 bases; unmatched bases: 6. CDR3 length: 14 amino acids. The germline V gene has CDR1 DFQATT and CDR2 SNEGSKA (reference sequence). CDR3 sequence reads: CSAFYRGSTGELFF. The CDR3 DNA sequence: TGCAGTGCTTTCTACAGGGGGAGCACCGGGGAGCTGTTTTTT.

V gene TRBV5-5 combines with J gene TRBJ1-1, with 7 bases that match TRBD1. The germline CDR1 and CDR2 sequences are SGHKS and YYEKEE (reference sequence). J gave up 0 bases and V 5 bases, and 13 bases lay outside the gene matches. The CDR3 runs 17 residues. Written as DNA, the CDR3 is TGTGCCAGCAGACTGGACAGGTCCTTTGGGGTGAACACTGAAGCTTTCTTT. Its protein is CASRLDRSFGVNTEAFF.

The rearrangement uses TRBV7-9 and TRBJ2-1, with D perhaps being TRBD1 or TRBD2 (5 bases each). Germline CDR1 is SEHNR and CDR2 is FQNEAQ (reference sequence). Trimming cost V 6 bases and J 5 bases, with 20 bases left between them. The CDR3 totals 16 residues. The CDR3 DNA follows: TGTGCCAGCAGTTCCCTCGGGACCCTCTACCACAATGAGCAGTTCTTC. Translation gives CASSSLGTLYHNEQFF.